Following are 3 T cell receptor beta chains from one sample sequenced in a study of molecular identifiers for immune sequencing clone quantification. TCRdb redid the calling of the PCR reads with MiXCR, one entry per CDR3 protein. This sample yields more than 450,000 distinct CDR3 sequences, of which about 26% are seen a single time; under 0.85% belongs to the top ten. Source material: naive CD8+ T cells from blood, with Jurkat cell RNA spiked in. The subset denotes: FACS-sorted CD8+CD4-CCR7+CD45RA+ naive T cells. Receptors were obtained from a human donor in good health. Some libraries in this study had Jurkat cell RNA spiked in.

To note about this clonotype: A much larger clone lies one base from this, so it may be a read error. V usage is TRBV25-1 and J usage is TRBJ2-5; 7 nucleotides align to TRBD2. The CDR3 runs 15 residues. Germline CDR1 and CDR2: MGHDK and SYGVNS. V was clipped by 2 bases and J by 5 bases; unmatched bases: 8. The CDR3 protein is CASSEVPSGEETQYF. As DNA, the CDR3 is TGTGCCAGCAGTGAAGTACCTAGCGGAGAGGAGACCCAGTACTTC.

V is TRBV6-5 and J is TRBJ1-4, with a weak D call TRBD1 (5 bases). The CDR3 has 13 residues. Between the trimmed V and J ends, which lost 5 bases and 14 bases, there was a span of 18 bases. Germline CDR1 MNHEY, CDR2 SVGAGI. CDR3 residues: CASSPPQGGALFF. CDR3 in DNA: TGTGCCAGCAGTCCCCCCCAGGGTGGGGCCCTGTTTTTT.

This clonotype was recorded a few times. The DNA for the CDR3 is TGTGCCAGCAGTTCTTCAGGCCTTAGCGCTGAAGCTTTCTTT. Translation gives CASSSSGLSAEAFF. The chain couples TRBV12-3 or TRBV12-4 to TRBJ1-1; D gene ambiguous. The V and J ends lost 4 bases and 6 bases respectively, with 15 bases between them. The CDR3 runs to 14 residues.